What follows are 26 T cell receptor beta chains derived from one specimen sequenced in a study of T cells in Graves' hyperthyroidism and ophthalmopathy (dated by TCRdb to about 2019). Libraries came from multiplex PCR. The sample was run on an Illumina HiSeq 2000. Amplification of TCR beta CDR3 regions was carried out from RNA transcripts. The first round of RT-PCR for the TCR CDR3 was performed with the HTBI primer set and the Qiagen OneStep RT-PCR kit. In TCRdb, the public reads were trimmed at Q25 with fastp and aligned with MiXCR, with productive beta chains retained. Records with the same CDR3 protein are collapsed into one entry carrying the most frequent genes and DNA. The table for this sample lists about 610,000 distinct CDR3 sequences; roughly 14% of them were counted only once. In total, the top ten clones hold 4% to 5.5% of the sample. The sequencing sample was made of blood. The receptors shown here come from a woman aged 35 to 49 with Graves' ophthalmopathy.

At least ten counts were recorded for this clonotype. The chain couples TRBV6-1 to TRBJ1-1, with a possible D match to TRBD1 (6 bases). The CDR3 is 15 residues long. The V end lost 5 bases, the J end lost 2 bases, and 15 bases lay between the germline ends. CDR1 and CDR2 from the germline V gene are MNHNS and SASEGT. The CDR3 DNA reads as TGTGCCAGCAGTCAAGGACAGCCCCGCAACACTGAAGCTTTCTTT. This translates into CASSQGQPRNTEAFF.

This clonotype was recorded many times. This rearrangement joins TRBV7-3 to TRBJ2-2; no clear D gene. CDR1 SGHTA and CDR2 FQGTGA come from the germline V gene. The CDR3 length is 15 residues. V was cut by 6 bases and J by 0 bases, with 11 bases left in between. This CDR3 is CASSTDGTNTGELFF. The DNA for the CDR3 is TGTGCCAGCAGTACGGACGGCACGAACACCGGGGAGCTGTTTTTT.

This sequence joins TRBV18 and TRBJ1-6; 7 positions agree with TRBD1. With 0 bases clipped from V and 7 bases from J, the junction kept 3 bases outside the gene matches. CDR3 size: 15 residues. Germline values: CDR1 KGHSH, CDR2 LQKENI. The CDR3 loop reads CASSPPAGGNSPLHF. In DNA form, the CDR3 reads TGTGCCAGCTCACCACCGGCAGGGGGAAATTCACCCCTCCACTTT.

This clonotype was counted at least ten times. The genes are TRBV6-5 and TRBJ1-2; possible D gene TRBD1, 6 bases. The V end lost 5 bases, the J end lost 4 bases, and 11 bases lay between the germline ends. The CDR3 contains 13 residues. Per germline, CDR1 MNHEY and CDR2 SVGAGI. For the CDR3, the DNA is TGTGCCAGCAGTACTCCAGGGGCCTATGGCTACACCTTC. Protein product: CASSTPGAYGYTF.

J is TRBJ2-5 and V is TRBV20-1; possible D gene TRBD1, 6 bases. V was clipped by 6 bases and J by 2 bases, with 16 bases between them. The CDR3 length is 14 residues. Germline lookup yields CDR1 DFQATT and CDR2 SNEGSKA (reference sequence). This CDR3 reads CSATPGANQETQYF. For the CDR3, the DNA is TGCAGTGCCACCCCAGGGGCGAATCAAGAGACCCAGTACTTC.

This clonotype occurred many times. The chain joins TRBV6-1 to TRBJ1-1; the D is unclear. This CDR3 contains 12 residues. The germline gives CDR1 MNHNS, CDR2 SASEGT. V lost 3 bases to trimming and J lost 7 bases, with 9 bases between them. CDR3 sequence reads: CASSDRLNEAFF. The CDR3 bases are TGTGCCAGCAGTGACAGGCTCAATGAAGCTTTCTTT.

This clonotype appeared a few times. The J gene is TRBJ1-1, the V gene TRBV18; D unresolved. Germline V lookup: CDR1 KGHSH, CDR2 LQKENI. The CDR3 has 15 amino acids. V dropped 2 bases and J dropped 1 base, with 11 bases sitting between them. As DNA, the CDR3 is TGTGCCAGCTCACCAGTAGGTAACAGGAACACTGAAGCTTTCTTT. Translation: CASSPVGNRNTEAFF.

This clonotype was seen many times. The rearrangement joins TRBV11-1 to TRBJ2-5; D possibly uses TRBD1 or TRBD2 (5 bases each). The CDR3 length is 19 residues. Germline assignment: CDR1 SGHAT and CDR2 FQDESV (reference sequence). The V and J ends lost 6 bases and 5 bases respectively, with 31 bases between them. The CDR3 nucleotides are TGTGCCAGCAGAATATATGGGGGAACAGGACCTTTGACATCGGAGACCCAGTACTTC. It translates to CASRIYGGTGPLTSETQYF.

DNA for the CDR3: TGCAGCGTTGACGGGACTAGCGGGAGGACCTACGAGCAGTACTTC. It codes for CSVDGTSGRTYEQYF. The chain has TRBV29-1 and TRBJ2-7; 15 bases fit TRBD2. V lost 3 bases and J lost 2; bases outside the gene matches: 2. CDR3 length: 15 residues. Germline assignment: CDR1 SQVTM and CDR2 ANQGSEA.

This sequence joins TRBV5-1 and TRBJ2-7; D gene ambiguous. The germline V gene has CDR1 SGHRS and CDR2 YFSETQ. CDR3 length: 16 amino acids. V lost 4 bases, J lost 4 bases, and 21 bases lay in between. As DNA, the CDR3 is TGCGCCAGCAGCCCCCTGGCCCTCACGTCCGCATACGAGCAGTACTTC. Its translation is CASSPLALTSAYEQYF.

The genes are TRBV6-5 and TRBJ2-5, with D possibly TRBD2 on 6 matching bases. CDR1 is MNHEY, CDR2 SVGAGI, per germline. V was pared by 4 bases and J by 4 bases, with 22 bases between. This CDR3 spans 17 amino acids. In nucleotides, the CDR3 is TGTGCCAGCAGTTCCTCTCCTCGGGCGGGACTGGGAGAGACCCAGTACTTC. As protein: CASSSSPRAGLGETQYF.

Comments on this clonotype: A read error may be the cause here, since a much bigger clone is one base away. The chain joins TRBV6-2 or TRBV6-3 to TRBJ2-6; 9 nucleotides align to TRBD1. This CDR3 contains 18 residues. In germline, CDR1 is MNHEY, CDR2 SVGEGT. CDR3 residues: CASSYDRGSFSGANALTF. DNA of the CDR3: TGTGCCAGCAGTTACGACAGGGGGTCCTTCTCTGGGGCCAACGCCCTGACTTTC.

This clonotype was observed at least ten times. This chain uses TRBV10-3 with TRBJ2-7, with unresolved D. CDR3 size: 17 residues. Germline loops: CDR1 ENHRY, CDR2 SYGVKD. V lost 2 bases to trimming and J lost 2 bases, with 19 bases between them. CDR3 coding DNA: TGTGCCATCAGTGAGGGTTTCGGCCGGACGATAACCTACGAGCAGTACTTC. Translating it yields CAISEGFGRTITYEQYF.

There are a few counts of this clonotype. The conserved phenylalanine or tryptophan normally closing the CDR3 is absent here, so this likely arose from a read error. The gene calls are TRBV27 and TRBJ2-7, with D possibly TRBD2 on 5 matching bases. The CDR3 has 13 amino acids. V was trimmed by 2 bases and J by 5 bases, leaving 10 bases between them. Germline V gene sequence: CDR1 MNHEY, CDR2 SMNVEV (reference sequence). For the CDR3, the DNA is TGTGCCAGCAGTTTACTTGGAGCGGACGAGCAGTACCTC. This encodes CASSLLGADEQYL.

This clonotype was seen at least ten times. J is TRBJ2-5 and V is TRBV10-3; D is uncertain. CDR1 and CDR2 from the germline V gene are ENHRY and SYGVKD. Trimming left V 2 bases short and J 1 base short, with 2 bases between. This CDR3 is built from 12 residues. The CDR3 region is CAISEAQETQYF. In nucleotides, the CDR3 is TGTGCCATCAGTGAGGCCCAAGAGACCCAGTACTTC.

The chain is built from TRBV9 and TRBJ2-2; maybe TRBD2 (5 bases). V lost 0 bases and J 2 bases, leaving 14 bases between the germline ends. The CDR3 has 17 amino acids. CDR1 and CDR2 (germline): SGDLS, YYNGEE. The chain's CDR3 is CASSVGPFGINTGELFF. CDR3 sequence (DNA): TGTGCCAGCAGCGTAGGCCCTTTCGGGATTAACACCGGGGAGCTGTTTTTT.

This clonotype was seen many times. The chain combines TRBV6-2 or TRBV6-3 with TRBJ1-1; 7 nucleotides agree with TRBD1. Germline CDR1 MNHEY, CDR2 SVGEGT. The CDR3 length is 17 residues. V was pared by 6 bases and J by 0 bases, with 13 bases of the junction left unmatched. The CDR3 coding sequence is TGTGCCAGCAGGCTTCTGCCGGACAGGTTCCTGAACACTGAAGCTTTCTTT. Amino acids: CASRLLPDRFLNTEAFF.

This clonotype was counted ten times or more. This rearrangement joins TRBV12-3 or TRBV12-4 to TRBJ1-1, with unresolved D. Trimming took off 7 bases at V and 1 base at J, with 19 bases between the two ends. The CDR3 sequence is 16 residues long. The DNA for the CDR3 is TGTGCCAGCACCCCCGGTACCGGCTTCGGGAACACTGAAGCTTTCTTT. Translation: CASTPGTGFGNTEAFF.

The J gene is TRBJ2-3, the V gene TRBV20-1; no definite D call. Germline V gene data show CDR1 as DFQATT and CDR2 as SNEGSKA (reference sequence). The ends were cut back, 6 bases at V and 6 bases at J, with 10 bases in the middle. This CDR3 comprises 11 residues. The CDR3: CSAYRADTQYF. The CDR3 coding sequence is TGCAGTGCATATAGGGCGGATACGCAGTATTTT.

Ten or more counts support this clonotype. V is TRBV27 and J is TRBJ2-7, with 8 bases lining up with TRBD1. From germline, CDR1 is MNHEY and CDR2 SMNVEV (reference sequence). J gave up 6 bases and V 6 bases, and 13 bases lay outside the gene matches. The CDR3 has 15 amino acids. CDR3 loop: CASRIQGVPLSEQYF. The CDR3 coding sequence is TGTGCCAGCAGAATACAGGGGGTACCCCTCTCCGAGCAGTACTTC.

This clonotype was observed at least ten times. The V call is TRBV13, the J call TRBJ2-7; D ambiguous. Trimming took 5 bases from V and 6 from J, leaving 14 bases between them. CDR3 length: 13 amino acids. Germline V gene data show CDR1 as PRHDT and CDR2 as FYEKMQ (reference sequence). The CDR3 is CASSLSVVSEQYF. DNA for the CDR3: TGTGCCAGCAGCCTCTCCGTCGTGAGCGAGCAGTACTTC.

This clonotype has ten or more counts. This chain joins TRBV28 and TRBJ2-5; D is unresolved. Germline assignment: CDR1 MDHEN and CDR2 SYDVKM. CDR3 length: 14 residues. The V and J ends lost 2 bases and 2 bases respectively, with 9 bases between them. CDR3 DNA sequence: TGTGCCAGCAGTTTAAGAAACCAACAAGAGACCCAGTACTTC. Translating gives CASSLRNQQETQYF.

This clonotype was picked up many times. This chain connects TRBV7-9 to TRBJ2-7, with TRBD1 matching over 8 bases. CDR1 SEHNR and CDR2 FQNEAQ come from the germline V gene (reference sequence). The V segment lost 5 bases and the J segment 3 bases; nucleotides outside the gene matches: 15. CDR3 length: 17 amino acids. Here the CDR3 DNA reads TGTGCCAGCAGCAATCCCCTCGGACAGGGACCCCACTACGAGCAGTACTTC. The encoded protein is CASSNPLGQGPHYEQYF.

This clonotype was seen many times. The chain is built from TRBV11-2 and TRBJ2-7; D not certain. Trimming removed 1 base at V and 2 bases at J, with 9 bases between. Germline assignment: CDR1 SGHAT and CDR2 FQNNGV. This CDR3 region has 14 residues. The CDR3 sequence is CASSLGSAAYEQYF. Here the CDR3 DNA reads TGTGCCAGCAGCTTAGGTTCAGCCGCCTACGAGCAGTACTTC.

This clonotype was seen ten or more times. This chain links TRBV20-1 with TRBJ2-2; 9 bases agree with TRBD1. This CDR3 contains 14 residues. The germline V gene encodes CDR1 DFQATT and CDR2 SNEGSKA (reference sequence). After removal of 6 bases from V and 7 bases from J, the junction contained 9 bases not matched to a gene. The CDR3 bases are TGCAGTGCCAGACAGGGGGGGGCGAGCGGGGAGCTGTTTTTT. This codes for CSARQGGASGELFF.

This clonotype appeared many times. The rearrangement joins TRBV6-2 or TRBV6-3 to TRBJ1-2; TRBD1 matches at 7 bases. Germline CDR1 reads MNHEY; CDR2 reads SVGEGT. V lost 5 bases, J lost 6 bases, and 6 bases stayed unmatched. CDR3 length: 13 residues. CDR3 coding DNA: TGTGCCAGCAGTGCTGACAGGGTTGATGGCTACACCTTC. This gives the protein CASSADRVDGYTF.